Included here is one TCR beta chain sequence, with context. The data stem from a study of blood T cell repertoires in COVID-19. Study-level background: There were acute and convalescent COVID-19 samples, and they came from the United States, Italy and Spain. PBMCs, B-cell-depleted T cells, or T cells provided the cDNA or gDNA that made up the material.

Germline V gene sequence: CDR1 SGDLS, CDR2 YYNGEE. The CDR3 spans 15 residues. V shed 4 bases and J 3 bases; nucleotides not matched to a gene: 6. As processed by the authors: Nucleated cell counts were estimated from reference gene primer amplification. TCRdb's copy holds only in-frame clones and misses some; the assay was immunoSEQ multiplex PCR. V, J and clone size were drawn from that table, and D and trimming were deduced from the DNA. The data show 160,000 or so clones, about 77% seen once. What was sequenced was peripheral blood. The source of this sequence is a woman over 75 with acute or convalescent COVID-19. The chain combines TRBV9 with TRBJ2-3; 9 nucleotides align to TRBD1. The CDR3 loop reads CASSKQGARTDTQYF. CDR3 bases: TGTGCCAGCAGCAAACAGGGGGCTCGGACAGATACGCAGTATTTT.